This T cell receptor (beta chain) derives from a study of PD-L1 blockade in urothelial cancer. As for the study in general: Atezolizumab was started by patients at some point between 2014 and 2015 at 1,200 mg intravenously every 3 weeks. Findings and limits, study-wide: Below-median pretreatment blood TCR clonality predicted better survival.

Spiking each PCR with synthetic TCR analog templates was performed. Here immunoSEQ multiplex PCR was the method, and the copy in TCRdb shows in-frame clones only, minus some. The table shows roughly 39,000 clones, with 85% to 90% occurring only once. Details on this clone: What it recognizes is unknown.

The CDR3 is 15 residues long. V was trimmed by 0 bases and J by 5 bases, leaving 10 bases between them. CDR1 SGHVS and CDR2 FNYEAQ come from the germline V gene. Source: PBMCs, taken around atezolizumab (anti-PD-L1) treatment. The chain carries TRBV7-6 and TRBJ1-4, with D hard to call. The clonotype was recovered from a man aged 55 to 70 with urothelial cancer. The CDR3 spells CASSLAGGANEKLFF. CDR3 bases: TGTGCCAGCAGCTTAGCCGGCGGAGCGAATGAAAAACTGTTTTTT.